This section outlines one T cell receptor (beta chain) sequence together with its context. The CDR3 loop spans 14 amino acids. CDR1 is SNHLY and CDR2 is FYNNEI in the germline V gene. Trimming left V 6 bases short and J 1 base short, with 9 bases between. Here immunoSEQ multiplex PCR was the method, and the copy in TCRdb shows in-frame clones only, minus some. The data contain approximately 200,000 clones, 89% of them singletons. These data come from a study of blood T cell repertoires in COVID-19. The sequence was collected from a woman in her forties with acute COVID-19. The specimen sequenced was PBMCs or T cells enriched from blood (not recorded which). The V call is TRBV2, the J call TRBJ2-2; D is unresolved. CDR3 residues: CASRPILNTGELFF. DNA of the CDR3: TGTGCCAGCAGGCCTATCCTGAACACCGGGGAGCTGTTTTTT.